This TCR beta chain was recovered during a study of blood T cell repertoires in COVID-19. Study-wide context: Both acute and convalescent COVID-19 samples were obtained from the United States, Italy and Spain. Nucleic acid was either cDNA or gDNA, and it came from T cells, B-cell-depleted T cells, or PBMCs.

Study processing details: Reference gene primers were amplified, and this amplification served to estimate nucleated cell counts. The repertoire was sequenced with immunoSEQ multiplex PCR; TCRdb's copy has only in-frame clones and lacks some. V and J calls and clone size are as listed in that table; D and trimming were resolved from the DNA. The sample contains roughly 220,000 clones, around 86% of which appear only once. V gave up 3 bases and J gave up 8 bases; unmatched junction bases: 6. CDR1 SNHLY and CDR2 FYNNEI come from the germline V gene. CDR3 size: 15 residues. This TCR was sampled from a man between 60 and 75 years old with acute or convalescent COVID-19. Material for sequencing was peripheral blood. This chain links TRBV2 with TRBJ1-6; TRBD1 agrees at 8 bases. CDR3: CASSDITGGDSPLHF. DNA of the CDR3: TGTGCCAGCAGTGATATTACAGGGGGTGATTCACCCCTCCACTTT.